This T cell receptor (beta chain) appears in the sequencing data of a study of Graves' ophthalmopathy and Graves' hyperthyroidism. This clonotype was counted a few times. CDR3 regions of TCR beta were amplified from RNA transcripts. A first-round RT-PCR used HTBI primers, followed by a second-round multiplex PCR. In TCRdb, the multiplex PCR reads were re-called with MiXCR into one record per CDR3 protein. Among about 1.2 million distinct CDR3 sequences listed, approximately 35% were seen once. The sequence was obtained from an adult man with Graves' hyperthyroidism. The specimen was peripheral blood or thyroid tissue (not recorded which).

CDR3 amino acids: CAAGTGGLNTEAFF. Here the CDR3 DNA reads TGTGCCGCCGGGACAGGGGGGCTGAACACTGAAGCTTTCTTT. This chain links TRBV12-3 or TRBV12-4 with TRBJ1-1; 11 nucleotides agree with TRBD1. The CDR3 loop spans 14 amino acids. The V gene end was trimmed by 11 bases and the J gene end by 0 bases; junction bases not matched to a gene: 5.